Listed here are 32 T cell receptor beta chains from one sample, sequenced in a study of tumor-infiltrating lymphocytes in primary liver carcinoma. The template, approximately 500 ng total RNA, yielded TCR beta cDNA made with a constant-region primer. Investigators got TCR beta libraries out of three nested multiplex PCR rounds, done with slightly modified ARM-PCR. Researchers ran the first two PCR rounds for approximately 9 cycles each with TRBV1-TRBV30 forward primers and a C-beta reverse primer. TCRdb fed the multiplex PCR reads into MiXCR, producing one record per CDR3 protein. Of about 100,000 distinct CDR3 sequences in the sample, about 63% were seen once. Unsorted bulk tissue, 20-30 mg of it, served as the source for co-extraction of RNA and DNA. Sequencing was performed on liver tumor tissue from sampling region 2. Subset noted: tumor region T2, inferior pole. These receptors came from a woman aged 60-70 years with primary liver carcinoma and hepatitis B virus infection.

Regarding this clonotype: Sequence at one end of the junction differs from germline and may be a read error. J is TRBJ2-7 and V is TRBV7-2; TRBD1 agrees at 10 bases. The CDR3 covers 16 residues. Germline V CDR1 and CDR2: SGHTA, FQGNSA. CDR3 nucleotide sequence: TGTGCCAGCAGCTCACCGGGACAGGGGACCCCCTACGGGCAGTACTTC. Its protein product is CASSSPGQGTPYGQYF.

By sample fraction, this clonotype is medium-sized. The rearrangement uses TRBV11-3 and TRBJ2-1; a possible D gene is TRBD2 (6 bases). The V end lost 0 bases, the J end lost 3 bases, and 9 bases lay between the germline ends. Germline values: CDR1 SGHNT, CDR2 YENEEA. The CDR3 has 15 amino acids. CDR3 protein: CASSLDGGVYNEQFF. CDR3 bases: TGTGCCAGCAGCTTAGATGGAGGGGTCTACAATGAGCAGTTCTTC.

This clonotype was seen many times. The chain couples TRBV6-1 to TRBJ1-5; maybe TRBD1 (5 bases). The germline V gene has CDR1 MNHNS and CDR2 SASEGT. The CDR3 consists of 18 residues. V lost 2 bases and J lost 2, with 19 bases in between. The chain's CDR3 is CASSENRGAGGGNQPQHF. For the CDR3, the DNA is TGTGCCAGCAGTGAAAACCGTGGGGCAGGTGGTGGCAATCAGCCCCAGCATTTT.

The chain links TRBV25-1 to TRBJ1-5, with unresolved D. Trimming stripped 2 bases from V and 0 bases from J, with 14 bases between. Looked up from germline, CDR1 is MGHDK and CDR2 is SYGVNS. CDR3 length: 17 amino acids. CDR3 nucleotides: TGTGCCAGCAGTGAACCTAATGGTCCTTATAGCAATCAGCCCCAGCATTTT. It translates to CASSEPNGPYSNQPQHF.

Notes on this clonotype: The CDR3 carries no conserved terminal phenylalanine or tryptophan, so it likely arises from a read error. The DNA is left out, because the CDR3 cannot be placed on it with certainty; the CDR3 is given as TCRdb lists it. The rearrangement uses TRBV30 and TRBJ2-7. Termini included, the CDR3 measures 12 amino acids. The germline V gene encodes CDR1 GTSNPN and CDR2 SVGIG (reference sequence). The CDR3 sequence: CAWSPFGHEQYL.

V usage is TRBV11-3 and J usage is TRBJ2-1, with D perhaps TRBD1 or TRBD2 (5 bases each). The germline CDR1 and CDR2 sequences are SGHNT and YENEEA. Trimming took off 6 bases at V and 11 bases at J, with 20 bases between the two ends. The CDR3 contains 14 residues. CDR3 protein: CASSLRDQDSQQFF. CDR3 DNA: TGTGCCAGCAGTCTCCGGGACCAGGACTCCCAGCAGTTCTTC.

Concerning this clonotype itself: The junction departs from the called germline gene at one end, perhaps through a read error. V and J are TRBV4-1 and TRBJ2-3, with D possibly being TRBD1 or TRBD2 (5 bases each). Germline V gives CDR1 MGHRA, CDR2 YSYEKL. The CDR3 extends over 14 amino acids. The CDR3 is CASSRTGDPDTQYF. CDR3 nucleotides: TGCGCTAGCAGTCGAACCGGGGACCCAGATACGCAGTATTTT.

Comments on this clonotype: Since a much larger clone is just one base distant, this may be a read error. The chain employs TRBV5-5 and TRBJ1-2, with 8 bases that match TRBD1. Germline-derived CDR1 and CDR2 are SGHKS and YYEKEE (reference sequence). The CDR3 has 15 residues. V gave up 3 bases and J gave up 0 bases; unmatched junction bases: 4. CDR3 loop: CASSWDRKANYGYTF. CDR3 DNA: TGTGCCAGCAGCTGGGACAGGAAAGCTAACTATGGCTACACCTTC.

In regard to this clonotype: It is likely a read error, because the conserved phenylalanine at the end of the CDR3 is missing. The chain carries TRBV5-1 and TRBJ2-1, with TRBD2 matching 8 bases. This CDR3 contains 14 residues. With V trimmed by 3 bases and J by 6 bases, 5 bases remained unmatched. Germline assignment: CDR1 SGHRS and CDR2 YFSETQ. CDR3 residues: CASSSTGGANEQFV. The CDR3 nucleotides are TGCGCCAGCAGCTCAACGGGGGGGGCCAATGAGCAGTTCGTC.

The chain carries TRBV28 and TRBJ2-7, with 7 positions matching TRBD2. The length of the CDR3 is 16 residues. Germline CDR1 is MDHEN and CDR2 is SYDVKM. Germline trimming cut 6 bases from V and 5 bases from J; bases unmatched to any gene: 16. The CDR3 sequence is CASRTLGGRGLHEQYF. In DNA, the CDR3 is TGTGCCAGCAGGACCCTCGGGGGGAGGGGTCTACACGAGCAGTACTTC.

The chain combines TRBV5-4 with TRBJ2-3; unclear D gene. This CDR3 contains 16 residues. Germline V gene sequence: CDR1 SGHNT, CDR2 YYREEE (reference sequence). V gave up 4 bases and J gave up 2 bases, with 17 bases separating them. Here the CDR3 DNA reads TGTGCCAGCAGCCTCTTTCTGGGCCCCATCACAGATACGCAGTATTTT. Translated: CASSLFLGPITDTQYF.

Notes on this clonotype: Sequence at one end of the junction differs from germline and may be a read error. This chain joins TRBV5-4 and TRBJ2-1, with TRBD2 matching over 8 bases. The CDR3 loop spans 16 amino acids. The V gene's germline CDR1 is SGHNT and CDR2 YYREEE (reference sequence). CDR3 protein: CASSSAGGGSYNEQFF. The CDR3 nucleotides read TGCGCCAGCAGCTCGGCGGGCGGGGGGTCCTACAATGAGCAGTTCTTC.

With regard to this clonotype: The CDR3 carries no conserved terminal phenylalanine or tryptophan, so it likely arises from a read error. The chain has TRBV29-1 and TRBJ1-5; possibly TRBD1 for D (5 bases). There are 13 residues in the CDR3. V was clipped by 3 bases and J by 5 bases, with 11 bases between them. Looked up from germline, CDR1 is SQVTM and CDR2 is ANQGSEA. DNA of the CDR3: TGCAGCGTTGACCCGGGGGAGGATCAGCCCCAGCATTCT. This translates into CSVDPGEDQPQHS.

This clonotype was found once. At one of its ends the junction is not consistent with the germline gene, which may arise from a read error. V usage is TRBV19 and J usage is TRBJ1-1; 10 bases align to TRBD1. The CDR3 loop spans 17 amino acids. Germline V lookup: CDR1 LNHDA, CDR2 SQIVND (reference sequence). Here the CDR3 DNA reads TGTGCTAGTAATACCGGGACAGGGGTGTCCCTAAACACTGAAGCTTTCTTT. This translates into CASNTGTGVSLNTEAFF.

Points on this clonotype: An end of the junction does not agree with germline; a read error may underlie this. CDR3 in amino acids: CASSLDWSGTNVLTF. CDR3 DNA sequence: TGTGCCAGCAGTTTAGACTGGTCTGGGACCAACGTCCTGACCTTC. The chain employs TRBV6-5 and TRBJ2-6; the D gene could be TRBD1 or TRBD2 (5 bases each). CDR1 and CDR2 from the germline V gene are MNHEY and SVGAGI. The CDR3 sequence is 15 residues long.

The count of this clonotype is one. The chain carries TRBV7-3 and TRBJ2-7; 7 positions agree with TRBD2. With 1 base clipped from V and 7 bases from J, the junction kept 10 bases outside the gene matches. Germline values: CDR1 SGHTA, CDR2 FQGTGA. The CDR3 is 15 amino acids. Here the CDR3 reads CASSLMTAGVAEQYF. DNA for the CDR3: TGTGCCAGCAGCTTAATGACCGCGGGAGTTGCGGAGCAGTACTTC.

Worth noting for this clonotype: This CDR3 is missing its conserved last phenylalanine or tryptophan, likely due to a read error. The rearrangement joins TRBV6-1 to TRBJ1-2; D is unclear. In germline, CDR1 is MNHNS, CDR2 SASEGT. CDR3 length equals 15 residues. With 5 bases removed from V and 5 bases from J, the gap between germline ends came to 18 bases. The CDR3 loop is CASSSRSGGNYGYTV. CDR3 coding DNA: TGTGCCAGCAGTTCCCGATCGGGTGGGAATTATGGCTACACCGTC.

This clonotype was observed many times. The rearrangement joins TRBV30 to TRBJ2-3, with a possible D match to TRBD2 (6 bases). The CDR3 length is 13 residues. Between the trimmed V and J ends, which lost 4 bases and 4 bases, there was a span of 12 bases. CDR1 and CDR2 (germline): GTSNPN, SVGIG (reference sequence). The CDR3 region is CAWNRRGPDTQYF. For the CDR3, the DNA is TGTGCCTGGAATAGGCGGGGCCCAGATACGCAGTATTTT.

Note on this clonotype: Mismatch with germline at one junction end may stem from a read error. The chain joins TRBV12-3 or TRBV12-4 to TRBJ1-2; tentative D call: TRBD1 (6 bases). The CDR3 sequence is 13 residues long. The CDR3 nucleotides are TGTGCCAGCAGTCCTACCTTCCCTGGGGGCTGCACCTTC. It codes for CASSPTFPGGCTF.

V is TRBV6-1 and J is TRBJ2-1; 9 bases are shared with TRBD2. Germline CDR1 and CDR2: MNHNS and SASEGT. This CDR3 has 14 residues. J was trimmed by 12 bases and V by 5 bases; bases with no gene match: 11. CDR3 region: CASSLVAGVRGQFF. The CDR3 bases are TGTGCCAGCAGTTTGGTAGCGGGAGTGCGTGGGCAGTTCTTC.

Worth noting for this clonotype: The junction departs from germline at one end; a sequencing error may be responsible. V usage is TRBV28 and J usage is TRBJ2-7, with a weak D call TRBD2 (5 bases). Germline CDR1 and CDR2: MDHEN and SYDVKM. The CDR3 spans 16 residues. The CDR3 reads CARSPGGSGDHHEQYF. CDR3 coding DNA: TGTGCCCGCAGCCCTGGTGGGTCCGGGGATCATCACGAGCAGTACTTC.

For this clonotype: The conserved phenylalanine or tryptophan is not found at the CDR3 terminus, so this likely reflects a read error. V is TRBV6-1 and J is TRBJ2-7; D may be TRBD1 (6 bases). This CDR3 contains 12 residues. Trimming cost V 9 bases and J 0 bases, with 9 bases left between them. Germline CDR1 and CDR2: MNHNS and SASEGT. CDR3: CASGQHSYEQYS. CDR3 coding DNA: TGTGCCAGTGGACAGCACTCCTACGAGCAGTACTCC.

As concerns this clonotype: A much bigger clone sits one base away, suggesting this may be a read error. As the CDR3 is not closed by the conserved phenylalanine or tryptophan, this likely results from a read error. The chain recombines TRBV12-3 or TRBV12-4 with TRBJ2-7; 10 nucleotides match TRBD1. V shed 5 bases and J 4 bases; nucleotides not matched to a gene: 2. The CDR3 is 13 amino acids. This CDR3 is CASSRQGAYEQYL. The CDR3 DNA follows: TGTGCCAGCAGTCGACAGGGGGCTTACGAGCAGTACTTG.

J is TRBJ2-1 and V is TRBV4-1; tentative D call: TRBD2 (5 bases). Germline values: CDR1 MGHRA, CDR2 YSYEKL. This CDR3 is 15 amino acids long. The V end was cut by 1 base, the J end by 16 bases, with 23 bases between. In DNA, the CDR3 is TGCGCCAGCAGCCAAGTCGAGGGCTCCTACAATGATCACTTCTTC. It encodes CASSQVEGSYNDHFF.

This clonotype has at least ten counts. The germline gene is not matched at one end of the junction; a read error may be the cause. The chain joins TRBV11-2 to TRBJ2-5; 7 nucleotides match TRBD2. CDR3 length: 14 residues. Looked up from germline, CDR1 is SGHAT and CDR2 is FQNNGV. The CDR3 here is CASSPTSVQEAQYF. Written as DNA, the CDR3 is TGTGCCAGCAGCCCCACTAGCGTCCAAGAGGCCCAGTACTTC. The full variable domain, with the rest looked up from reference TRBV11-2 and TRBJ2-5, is EAGVAQSPRYKIIEKRQSVAFWCNPISGHATLYWYQQILGQGPKLLIQFQNNGVVDDSQLPKDRFSAERLKGVDSTLKIQPAKLEDSAVYLCASSPTSVQEAQYFGPGTRLLVL.

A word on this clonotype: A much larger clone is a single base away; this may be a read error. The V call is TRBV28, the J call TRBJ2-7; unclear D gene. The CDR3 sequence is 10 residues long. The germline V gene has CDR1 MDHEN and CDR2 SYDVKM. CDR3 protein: CASSWYEKYF. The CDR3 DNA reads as TGTGCCAGCAGTTGGTACGAGAAGTACTTC.

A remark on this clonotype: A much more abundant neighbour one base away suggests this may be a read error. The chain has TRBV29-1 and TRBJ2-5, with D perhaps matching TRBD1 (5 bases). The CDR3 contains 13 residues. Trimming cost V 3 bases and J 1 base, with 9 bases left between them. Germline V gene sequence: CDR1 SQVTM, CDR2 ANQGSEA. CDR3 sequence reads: CSVEAGCQETQYF. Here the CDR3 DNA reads TGCAGCGTTGAGGCAGGGTGCCAAGAGACCCAGTACTTC.

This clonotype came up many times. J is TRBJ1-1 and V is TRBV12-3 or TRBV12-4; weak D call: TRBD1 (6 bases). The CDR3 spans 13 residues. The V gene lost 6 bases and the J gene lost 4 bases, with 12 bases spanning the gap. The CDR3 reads CASSPRGGTEAFF. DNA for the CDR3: TGTGCCAGCAGCCCCCGAGGGGGCACTGAAGCTTTCTTT.

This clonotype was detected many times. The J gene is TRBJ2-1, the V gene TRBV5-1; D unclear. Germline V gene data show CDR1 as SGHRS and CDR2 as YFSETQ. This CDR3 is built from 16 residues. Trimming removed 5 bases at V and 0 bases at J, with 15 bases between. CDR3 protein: CASSPEAASSYNEQFF. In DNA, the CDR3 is TGCGCCAGCAGTCCGGAAGCAGCGAGCTCCTACAATGAGCAGTTCTTC.

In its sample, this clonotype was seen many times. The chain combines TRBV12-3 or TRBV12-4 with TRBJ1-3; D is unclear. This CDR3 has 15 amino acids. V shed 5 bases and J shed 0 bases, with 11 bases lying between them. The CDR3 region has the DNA TGTGCCAGCAGTGCGACTGCCAGCTCTGGAAACACCATATATTTT. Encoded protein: CASSATASSGNTIYF.

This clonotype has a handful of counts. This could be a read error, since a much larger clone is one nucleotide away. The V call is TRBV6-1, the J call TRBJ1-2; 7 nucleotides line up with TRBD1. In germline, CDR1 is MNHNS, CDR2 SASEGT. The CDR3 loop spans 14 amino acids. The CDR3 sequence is CVSTSGTEAWWCSF. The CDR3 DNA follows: TGTGTCAGCACCTCCGGGACAGAAGCTTGGTGGTGTTCTTTC.

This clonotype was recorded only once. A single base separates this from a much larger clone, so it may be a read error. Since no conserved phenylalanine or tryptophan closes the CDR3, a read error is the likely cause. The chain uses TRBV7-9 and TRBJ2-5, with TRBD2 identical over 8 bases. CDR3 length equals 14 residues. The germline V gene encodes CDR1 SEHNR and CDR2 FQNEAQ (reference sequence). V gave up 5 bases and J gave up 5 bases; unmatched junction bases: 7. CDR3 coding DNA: TGTGCCAGCAGCCCGGGGGGGGTTATGGAGACCCAGTACGTC. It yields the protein CASSPGGVMETQYV.